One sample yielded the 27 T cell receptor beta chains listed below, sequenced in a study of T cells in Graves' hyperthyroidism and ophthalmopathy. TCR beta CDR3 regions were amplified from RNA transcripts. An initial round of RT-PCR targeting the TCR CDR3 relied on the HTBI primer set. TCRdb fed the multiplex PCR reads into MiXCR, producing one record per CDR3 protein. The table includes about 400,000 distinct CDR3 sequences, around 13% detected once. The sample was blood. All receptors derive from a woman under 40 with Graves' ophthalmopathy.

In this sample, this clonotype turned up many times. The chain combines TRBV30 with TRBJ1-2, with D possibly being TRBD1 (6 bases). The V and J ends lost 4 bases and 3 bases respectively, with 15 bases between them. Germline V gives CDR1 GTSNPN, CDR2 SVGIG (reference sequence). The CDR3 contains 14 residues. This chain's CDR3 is CAWTWPDRHYGYTF. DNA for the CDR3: TGTGCCTGGACCTGGCCGGACAGACACTATGGCTACACCTTC.

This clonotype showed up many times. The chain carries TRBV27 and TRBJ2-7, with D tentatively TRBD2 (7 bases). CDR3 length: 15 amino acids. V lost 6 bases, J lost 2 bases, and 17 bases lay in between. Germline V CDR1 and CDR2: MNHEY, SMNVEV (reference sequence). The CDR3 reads CASSPSGGRTYEQYF. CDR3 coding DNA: TGTGCCAGCAGCCCCTCCGGGGGGCGAACCTACGAGCAGTACTTC.

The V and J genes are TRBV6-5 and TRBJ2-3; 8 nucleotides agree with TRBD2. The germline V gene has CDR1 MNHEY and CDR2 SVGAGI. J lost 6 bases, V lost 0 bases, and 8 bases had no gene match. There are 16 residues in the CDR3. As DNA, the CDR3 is TGTGCCAGCAGTTACTCGGCGGGGGGCGTGGGGGATACGCAGTATTTT. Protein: CASSYSAGGVGDTQYF.

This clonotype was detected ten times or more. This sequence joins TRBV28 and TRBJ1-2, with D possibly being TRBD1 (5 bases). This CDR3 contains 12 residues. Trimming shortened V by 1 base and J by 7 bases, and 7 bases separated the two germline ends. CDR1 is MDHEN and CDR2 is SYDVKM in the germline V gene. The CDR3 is CASSLLGVGYTF. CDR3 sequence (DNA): TGTGCCAGCAGTTTATTGGGGGTTGGCTACACCTTC.

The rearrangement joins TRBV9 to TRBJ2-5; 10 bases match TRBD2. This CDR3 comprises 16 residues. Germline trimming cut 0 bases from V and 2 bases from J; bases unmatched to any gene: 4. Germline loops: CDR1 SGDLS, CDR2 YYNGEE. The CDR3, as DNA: TGTGCCAGCAGCGTAGATCTAGCGGGGGTTCAAGAGACCCAGTACTTC. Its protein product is CASSVDLAGVQETQYF. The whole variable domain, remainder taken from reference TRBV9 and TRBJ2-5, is DSGVTQTPKHLITATGQRVTLRCSPRSGDLSVYWYQQSLDQGLQFLIQYYNGEERAKGNILERFSAQQFPDLHSELNLSSLELGDSALYFCASSVDLAGVQETQYFGPGTRLLVL.

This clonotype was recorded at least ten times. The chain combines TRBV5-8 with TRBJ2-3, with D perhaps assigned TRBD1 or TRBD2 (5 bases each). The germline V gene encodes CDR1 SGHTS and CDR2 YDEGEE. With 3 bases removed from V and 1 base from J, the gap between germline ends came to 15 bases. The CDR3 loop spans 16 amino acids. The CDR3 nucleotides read TGTGCCAGCAGCTACTCCGGGACCTCGCGCACAGATACGCAGTATTTT. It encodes CASSYSGTSRTDTQYF.

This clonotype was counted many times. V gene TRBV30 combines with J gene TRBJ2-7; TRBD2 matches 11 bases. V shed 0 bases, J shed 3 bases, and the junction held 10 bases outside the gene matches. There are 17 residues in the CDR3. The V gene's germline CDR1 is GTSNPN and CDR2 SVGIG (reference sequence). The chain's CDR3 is CAWSVGRLAGPNYEQYF. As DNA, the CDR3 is TGTGCCTGGAGTGTTGGGAGACTAGCGGGGCCTAACTACGAGCAGTACTTC.

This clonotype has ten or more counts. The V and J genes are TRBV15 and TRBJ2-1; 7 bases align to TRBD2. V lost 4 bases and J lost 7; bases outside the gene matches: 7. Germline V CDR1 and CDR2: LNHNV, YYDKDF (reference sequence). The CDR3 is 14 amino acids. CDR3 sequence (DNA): TGTGCCACCAGCATGCGGGGGACGGGTAATGAGCAGTTCTTC. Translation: CATSMRGTGNEQFF.

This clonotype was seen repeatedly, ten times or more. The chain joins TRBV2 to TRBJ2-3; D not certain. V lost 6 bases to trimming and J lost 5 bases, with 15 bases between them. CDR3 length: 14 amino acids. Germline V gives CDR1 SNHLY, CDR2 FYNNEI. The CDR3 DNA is TGTGCCAGCAGCCCCCGCCCCCCTGGAGATACGCAGTATTTT. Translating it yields CASSPRPPGDTQYF.

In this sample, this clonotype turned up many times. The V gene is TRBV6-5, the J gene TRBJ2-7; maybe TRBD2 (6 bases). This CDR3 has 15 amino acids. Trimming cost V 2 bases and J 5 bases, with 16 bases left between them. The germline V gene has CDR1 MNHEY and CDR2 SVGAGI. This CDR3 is CASSYGLPPAHEQYF. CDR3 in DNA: TGTGCCAGCAGTTACGGACTACCCCCGGCCCACGAGCAGTACTTC.

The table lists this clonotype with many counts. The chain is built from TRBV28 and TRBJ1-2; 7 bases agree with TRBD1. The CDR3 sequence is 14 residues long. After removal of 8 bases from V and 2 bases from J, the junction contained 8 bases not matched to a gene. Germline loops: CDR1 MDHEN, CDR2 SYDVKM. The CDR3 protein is CASSDRGLNYGYTF. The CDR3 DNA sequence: TGTGCCAGCTCTGATAGGGGGCTAAACTATGGCTACACCTTC.

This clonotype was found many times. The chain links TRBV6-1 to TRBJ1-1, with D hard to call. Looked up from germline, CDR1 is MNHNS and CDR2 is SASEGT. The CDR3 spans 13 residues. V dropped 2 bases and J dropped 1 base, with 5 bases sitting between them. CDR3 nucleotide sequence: TGTGCCAGCAGTGAACTTCCGAACACTGAAGCTTTCTTT. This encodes CASSELPNTEAFF.

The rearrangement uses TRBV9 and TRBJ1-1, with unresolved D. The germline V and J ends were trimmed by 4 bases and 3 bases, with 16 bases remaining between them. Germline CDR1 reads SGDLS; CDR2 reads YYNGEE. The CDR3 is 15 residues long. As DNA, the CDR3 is TGTGCCAGCAGCTCGGAAGGACGGAGCCACACTGAAGCTTTCTTT. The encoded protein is CASSSEGRSHTEAFF.

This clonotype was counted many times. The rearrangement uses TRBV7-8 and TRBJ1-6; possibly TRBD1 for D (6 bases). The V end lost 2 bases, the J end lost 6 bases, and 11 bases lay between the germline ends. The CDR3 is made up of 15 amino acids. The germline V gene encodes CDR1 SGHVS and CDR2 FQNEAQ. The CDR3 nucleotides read TGTGCCAGCAGCTTAATACCGGGGGCTAATTCACCCCTCCACTTT. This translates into CASSLIPGANSPLHF.

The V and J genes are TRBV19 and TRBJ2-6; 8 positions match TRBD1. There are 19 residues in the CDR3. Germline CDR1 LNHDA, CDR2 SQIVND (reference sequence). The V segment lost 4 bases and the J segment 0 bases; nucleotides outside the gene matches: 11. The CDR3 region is CASSKRASGTGSGANVLTF. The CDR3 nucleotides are TGTGCCAGTAGTAAGAGGGCCTCAGGGACAGGCTCTGGGGCCAACGTCCTGACTTTC.

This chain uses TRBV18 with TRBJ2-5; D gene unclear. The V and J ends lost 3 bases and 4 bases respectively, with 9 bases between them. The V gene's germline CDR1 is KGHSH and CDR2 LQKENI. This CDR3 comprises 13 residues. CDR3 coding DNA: TGTGCCAGCTCACCCAACCCCGGAGAGACCCAGTACTTC. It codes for CASSPNPGETQYF.

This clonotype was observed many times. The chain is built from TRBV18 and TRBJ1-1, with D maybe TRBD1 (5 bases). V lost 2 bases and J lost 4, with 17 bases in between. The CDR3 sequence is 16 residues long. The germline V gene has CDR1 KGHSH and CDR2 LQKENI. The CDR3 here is CASSPGNGGIGTEAFF. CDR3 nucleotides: TGTGCCAGCTCACCAGGAAACGGGGGGATAGGCACTGAAGCTTTCTTT.

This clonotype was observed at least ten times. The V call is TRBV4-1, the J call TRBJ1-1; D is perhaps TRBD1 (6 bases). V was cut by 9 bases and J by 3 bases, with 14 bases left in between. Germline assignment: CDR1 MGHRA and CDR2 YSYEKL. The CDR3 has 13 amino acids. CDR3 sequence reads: CASTGGRDTEAFF. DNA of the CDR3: TGCGCCAGTACTGGGGGCCGGGACACTGAAGCTTTCTTT.

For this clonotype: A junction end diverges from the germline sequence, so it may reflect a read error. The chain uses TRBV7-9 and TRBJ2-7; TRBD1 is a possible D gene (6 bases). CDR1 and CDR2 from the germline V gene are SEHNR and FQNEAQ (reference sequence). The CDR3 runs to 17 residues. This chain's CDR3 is CAGSAKQAGESSYEQYF. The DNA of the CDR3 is TGTGCCGGCAGCGCAAAGCAGGCAGGGGAAAGCTCCTACGAGCAGTACTTC.

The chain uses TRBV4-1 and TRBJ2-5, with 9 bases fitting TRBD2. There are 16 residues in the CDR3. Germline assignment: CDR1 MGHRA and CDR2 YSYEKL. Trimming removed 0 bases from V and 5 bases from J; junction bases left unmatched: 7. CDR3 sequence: CASSQDGGGARETQYF. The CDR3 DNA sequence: TGCGCCAGCAGCCAAGACGGCGGGGGGGCCAGGGAGACCCAGTACTTC.

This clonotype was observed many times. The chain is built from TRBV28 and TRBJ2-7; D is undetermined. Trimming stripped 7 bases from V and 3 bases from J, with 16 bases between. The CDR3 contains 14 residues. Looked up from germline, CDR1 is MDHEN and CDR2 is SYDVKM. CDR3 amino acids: CASIGLPPFYEQYF. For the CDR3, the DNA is TGTGCCAGCATAGGGCTACCGCCGTTCTACGAGCAGTACTTC.

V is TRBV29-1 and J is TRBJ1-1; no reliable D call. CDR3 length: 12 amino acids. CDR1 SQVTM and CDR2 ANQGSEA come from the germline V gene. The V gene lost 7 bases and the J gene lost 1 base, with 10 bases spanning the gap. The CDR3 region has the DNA TGCAGCGGAGCTTCGAGGAACACTGAAGCTTTCTTT. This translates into CSGASRNTEAFF. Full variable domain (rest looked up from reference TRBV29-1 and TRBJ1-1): SAVISQKPSRDICQRGTSLTIQCQVDSQVTMMFWYRQQPGQSLTLIATANQGSEATYESGFVIDKFPISRPNLTFSTLTVSNMSPEDSSIYLCSGASRNTEAFFGQGTRLTVV.

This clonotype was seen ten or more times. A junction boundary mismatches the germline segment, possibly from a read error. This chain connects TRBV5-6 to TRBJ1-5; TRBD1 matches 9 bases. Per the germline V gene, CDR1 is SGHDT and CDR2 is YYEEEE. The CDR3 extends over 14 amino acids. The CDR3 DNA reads TGTGCCAGCAGCGTAACAGGGGGCAACCAGCCCCAGCATTTT. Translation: CASSVTGGNQPQHF.

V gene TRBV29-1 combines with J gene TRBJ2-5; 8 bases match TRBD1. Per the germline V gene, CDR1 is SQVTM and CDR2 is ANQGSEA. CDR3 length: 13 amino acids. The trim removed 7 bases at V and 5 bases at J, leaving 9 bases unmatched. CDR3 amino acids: CSAPVDRAETQYF. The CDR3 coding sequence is TGCAGCGCCCCCGTGGACAGGGCTGAGACCCAGTACTTC. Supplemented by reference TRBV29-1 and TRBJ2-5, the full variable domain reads SAVISQKPSRDICQRGTSLTIQCQVDSQVTMMFWYRQQPGQSLTLIATANQGSEATYESGFVIDKFPISRPNLTFSTLTVSNMSPEDSSIYLCSAPVDRAETQYFGPGTRLLVL.

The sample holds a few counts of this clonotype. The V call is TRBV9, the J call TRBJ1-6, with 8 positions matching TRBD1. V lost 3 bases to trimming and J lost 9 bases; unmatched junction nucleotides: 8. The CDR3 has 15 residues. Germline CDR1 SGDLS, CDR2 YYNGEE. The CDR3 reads CASSETGGLGSPLHF. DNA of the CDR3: TGTGCCAGCAGCGAAACAGGGGGACTCGGTTCACCCCTCCACTTT.

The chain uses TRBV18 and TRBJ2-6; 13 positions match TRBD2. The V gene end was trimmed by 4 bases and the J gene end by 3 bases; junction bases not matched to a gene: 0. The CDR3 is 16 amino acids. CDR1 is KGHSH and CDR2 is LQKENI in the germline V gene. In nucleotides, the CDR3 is TGTGCCAGCTCACGGACTAGCGGGAGTGGGGCCAACGTCCTGACTTTC. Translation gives CASSRTSGSGANVLTF.

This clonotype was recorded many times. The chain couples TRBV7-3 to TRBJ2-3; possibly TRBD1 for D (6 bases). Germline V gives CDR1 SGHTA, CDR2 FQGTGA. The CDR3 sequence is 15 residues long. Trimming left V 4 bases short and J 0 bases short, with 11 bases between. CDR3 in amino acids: CASSSGRGSTDTQYF. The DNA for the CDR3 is TGTGCCAGCAGCTCTGGAAGGGGGAGCACAGATACGCAGTATTTT.